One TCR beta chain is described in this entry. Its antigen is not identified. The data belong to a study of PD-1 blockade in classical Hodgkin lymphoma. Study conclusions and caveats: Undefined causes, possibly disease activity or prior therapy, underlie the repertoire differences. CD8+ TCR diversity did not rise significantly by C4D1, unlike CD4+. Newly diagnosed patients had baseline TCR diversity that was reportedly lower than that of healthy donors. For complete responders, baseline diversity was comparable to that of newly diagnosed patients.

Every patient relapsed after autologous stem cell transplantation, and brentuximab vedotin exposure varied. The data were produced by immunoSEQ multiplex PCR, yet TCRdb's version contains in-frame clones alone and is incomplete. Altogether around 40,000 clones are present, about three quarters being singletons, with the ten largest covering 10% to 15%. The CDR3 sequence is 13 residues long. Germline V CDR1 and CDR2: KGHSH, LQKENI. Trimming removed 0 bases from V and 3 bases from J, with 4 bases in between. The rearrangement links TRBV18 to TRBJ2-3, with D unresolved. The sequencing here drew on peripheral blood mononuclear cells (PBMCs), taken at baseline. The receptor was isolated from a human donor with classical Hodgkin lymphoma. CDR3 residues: CASSPPGTDTQYF. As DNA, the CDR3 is TGTGCCAGCTCACCACCAGGGACAGATACGCAGTATTTT.